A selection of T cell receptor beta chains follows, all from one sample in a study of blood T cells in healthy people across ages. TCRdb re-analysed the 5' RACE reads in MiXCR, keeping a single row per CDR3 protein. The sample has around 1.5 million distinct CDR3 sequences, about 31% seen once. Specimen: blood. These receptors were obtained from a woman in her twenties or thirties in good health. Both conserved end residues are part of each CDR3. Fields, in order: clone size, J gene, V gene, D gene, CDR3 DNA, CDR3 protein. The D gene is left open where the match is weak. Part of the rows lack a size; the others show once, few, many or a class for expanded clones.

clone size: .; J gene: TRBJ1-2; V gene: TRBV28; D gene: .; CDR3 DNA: TGTGCCAGCAGCCCCTACCGGGAGGTTGGCTGCACCTTC; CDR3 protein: CASSPYREVGCTF
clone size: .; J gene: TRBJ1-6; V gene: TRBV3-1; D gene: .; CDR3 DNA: TGTGCCAGCAGCCACGGGAATACCAATTCACCCCTCCACTTT; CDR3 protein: CASSHGNTNSPLHF
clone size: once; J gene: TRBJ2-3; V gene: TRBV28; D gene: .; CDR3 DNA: TGTGCCAGCAGTCCGTTTCTCGCCGAGAGCACAGATACGCAGTATTTT; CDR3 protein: CASSPFLAESTDTQYF
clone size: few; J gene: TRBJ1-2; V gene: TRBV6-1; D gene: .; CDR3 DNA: TGTGCCAGCTACAAGGAATCCTATGGCTACACCTTC; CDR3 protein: CASYKESYGYTF
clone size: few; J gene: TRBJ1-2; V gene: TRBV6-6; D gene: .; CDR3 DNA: TGTGCCAGCAAAGTTAGCGGAGGGGTCTCGTTGGGCTACACCTTC; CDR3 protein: CASKVSGGVSLGYTF
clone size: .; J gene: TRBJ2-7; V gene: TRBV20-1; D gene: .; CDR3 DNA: TGCAGTGCTAGAGTAGAGGGGGGTGCCGGTCGAGAGACCCGGTACTTC; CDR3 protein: CSARVEGGAGRETRYF
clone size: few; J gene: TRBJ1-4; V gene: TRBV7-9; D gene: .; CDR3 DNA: TGTGCCAGCAGCCCGTCCGAGATAGATGAAAAACTGTTTTTT; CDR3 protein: CASSPSEIDEKLFF
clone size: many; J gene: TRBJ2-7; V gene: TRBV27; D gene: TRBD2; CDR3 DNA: TGTGCCAGCAGTTTATTGAGAGCGGGGGGGCCCTACGAGCAGTACTTC; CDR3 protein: CASSLLRAGGPYEQYF
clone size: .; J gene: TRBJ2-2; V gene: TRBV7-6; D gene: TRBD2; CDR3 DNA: TGTGCCAGCAGCTCCCTAGCGGCGCAGCTGTTTTTT; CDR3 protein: CASSSLAAQLFF
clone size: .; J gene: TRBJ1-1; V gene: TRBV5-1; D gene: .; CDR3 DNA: TGCGCCAGCAGCTTAACGGGCCAAGCGTACACTGAAGCTTTCTTT; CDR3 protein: CASSLTGQAYTEAFF
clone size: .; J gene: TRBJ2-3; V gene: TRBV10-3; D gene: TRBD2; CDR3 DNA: TGTGCCATCAAACGGACTAGCGGGAATGAAGATACGCAGTATTTT; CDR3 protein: CAIKRTSGNEDTQYF
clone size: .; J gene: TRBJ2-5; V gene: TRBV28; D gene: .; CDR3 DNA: TGTGCCAGCAGTTTATTGGACCCGGAGACCCAGTACTTC; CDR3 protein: CASSLLDPETQYF
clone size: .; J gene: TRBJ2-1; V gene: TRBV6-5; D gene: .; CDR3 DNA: TGTGCCAGCAGCCAAGGACATCGCTCCTACAATGAGCAGTTCTTC; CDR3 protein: CASSQGHRSYNEQFF
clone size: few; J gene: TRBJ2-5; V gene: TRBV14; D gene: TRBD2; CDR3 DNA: TGTGCCAGCAGCCCTCTAGCGGTGTACCAAGAGACCCAGTACTTC; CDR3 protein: CASSPLAVYQETQYF
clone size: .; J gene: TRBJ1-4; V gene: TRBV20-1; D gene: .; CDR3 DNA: TGCAGTGCCAACAGGGTTGGGACTAATGAAAAACTGTTTTTT; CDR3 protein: CSANRVGTNEKLFF
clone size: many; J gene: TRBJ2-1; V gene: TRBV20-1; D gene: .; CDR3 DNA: TGCAGTGCTAGTGGAGGGAGCTCCTACAATGAGCAGTTCTTC; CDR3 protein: CSASGGSSYNEQFF
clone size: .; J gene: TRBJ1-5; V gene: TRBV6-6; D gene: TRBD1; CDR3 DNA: TGTGCCAGCACCAGGGGGGGCCTCAATCAGCCCCAGCATTTT; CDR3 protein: CASTRGGLNQPQHF
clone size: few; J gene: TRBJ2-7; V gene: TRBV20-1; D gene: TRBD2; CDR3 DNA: TGCAGTGCTACCAGCCCGTGGGTGACTAGCGCAAAACTTCCCTACGAGCAGTACTTC; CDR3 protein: CSATSPWVTSAKLPYEQYF
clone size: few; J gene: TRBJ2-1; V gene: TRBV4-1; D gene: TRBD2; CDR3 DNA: TGCGCCAGCAGCCAAGTGCCGGGGGGGCGGTATGAGCAGTTCTTC; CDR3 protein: CASSQVPGGRYEQFF
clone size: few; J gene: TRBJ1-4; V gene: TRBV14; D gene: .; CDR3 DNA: TGTGCCAGCAGGCAACGGGCAGAGAGTAATGAAAAACTGTTTTTT; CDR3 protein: CASRQRAESNEKLFF
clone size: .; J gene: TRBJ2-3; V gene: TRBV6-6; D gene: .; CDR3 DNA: TGTGCCAGCACCCGGGGCTTGAGCACAGATACGCAGTATTTT; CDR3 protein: CASTRGLSTDTQYF
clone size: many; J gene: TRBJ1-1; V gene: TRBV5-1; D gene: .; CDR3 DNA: TGCGCCAGCAAGGGGGAGACTGAAGCTTTCTTT; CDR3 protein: CASKGETEAFF
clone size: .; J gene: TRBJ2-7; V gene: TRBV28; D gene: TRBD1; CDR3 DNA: TGTGCCAGCAGTCTACCAGGACAGGGGGCTTACGAGCAGTACTTC; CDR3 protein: CASSLPGQGAYEQYF
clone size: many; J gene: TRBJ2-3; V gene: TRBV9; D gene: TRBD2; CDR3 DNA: TGTGCCAGCAGCGAGACTAGCGGCTCACAAGATACGCAGTATTTT; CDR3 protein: CASSETSGSQDTQYF
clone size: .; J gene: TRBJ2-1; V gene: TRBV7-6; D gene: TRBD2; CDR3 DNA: TGTGCCAGCAGCTTACAGCGGGGGGGCATCCATGAGCAGTTCTTC; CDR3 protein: CASSLQRGGIHEQFF
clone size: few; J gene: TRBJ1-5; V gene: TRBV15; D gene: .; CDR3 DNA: TGTGCCACCAGCAGAGATGGTGTGAACGTGGATCAGCCCCAGCATTTT; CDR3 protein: CATSRDGVNVDQPQHF
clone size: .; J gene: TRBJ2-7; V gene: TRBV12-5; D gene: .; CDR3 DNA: TGTGCTAGTGGTTTGGTCCGTTTGACTGACAGCCTTTACGAGCAGTACTTC; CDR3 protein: CASGLVRLTDSLYEQYF
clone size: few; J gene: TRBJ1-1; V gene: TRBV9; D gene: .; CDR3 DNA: TGTGCCAGCAGCGCTCCCGGGGGCCGGGAAGCTTTCTTT; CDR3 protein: CASSAPGGREAFF
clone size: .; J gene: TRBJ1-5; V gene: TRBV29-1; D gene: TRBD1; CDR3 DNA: TGCAGCGCCAGGGGGGCCGGCGGCAATCAGCCCCAGCATTTT; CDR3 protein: CSARGAGGNQPQHF
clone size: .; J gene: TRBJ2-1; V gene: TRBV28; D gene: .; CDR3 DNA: TGTGCCAGCAGTTCAGGCGAGGGGAGGAGCTCCTACAATGAGCAGTTCTTC; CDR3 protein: CASSSGEGRSSYNEQFF
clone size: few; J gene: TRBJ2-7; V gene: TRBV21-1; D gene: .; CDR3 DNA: TGTGCCAGCAGCCCGGGACGCAGGACCTACGAGCAGTACTTC; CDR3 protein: CASSPGRRTYEQYF
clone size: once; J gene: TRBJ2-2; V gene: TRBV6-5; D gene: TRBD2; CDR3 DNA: TGTGCCAGCAGTTACATTACTAGCGGGAGGACCGGGAAGCTGTTTTTT; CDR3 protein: CASSYITSGRTGKLFF
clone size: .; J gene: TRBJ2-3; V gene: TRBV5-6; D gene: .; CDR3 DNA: TGTGCCAGCAGCTCTGACTGGGCCCAAGATACGCAGTATTTT; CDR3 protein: CASSSDWAQDTQYF
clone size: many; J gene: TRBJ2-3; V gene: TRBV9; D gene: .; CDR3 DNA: TGTGCCAGCAGGAGAGGTGGGGCCGCCCTTTCAGATACGCAGTATTTT; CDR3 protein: CASRRGGAALSDTQYF
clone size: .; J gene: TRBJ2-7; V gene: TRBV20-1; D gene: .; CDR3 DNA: TGCAGTGCTAGAGATCCCCATGTCCTCTCCTACGAGCAGTACTTC; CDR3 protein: CSARDPHVLSYEQYF
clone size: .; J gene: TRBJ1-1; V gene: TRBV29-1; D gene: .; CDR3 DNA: TGCAGCGTAGGGATGAGGGGCACTGAAGCTTTCTTT; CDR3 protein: CSVGMRGTEAFF
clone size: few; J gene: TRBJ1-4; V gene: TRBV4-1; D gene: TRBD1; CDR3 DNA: TGCGCCAGCAGCCAAGTGACAGGGGGATATGAAAAACTGTTTTTT; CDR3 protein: CASSQVTGGYEKLFF
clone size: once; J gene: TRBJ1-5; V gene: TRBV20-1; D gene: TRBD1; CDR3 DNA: TGCAGTGCTAGACCACGGACAGGGGGGATAAATCAGCCCCAGCATTTT; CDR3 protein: CSARPRTGGINQPQHF
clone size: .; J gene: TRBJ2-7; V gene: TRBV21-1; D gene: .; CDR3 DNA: TGTGCCAGCAGTCCCCTTGGAGGACCTTACTACGAGCAGTACTTC; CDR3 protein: CASSPLGGPYYEQYF
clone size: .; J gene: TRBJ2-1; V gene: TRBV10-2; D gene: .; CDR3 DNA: TGCGCCAGCAGTTTTGGGTCTCCCTTGGGATCCTACAATGAGCAGTTCTTC; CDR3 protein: CASSFGSPLGSYNEQFF
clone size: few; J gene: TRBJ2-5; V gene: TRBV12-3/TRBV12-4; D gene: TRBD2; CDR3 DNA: TGTGCCAGCAGTCGGGGGGATGGGAGGAAGACCCAGTACTTC; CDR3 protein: CASSRGDGRKTQYF
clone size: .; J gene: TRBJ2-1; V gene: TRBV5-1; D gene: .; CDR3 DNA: TGCGCCAGCAGCTTGGGTACGGACCCCTCATACAATGAGCAGTTCTTC; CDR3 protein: CASSLGTDPSYNEQFF
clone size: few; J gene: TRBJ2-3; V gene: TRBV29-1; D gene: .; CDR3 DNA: TGCAGCGTTGACGGCGGGACCAACACAGATACGCAGTATTTT; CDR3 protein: CSVDGGTNTDTQYF
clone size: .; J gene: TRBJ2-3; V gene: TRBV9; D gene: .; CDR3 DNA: TGTGCCAGCAGCTCCGGAGGGGTGCAGGATACGCAGTATTTT; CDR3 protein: CASSSGGVQDTQYF
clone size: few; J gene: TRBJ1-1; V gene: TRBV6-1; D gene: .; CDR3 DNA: TGTGCCAGCACAGAGCGGGACCTGAACACTGAAGCTTTCTTT; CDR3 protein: CASTERDLNTEAFF
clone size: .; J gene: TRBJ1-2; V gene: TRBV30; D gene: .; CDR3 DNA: TGTGCCTGGGACCTGGACCCTCGCTATGGCTACACCTTC; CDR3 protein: CAWDLDPRYGYTF
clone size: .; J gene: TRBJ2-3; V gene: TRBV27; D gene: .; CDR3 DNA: TGTGCCAGCAGTTTAAGGATGGGCACAGATACGCAGTATTTT; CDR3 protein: CASSLRMGTDTQYF
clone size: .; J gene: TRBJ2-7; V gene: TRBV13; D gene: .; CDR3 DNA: TGTGCCAGCAGCGACGGACAGCCAGCCTACGAGCAGTATTTC; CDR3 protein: CASSDGQPAYEQYF
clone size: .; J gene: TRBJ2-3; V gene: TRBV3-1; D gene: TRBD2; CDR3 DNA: TGTGCCAGCAGCCAAAGAACTACTAGCGGGAGTGCAGATACGCAGTATTTT; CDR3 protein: CASSQRTTSGSADTQYF
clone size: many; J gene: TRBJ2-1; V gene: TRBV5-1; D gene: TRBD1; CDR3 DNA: TGCGCCAGCAGCACGACAGGGCGCAATGAGCAGTTCTTC; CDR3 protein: CASSTTGRNEQFF
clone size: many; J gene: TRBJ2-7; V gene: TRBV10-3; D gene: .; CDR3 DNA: TGTGCCATCAGCCGCCCCTTCTTTCACGAGCAGTACTTC; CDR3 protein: CAISRPFFHEQYF
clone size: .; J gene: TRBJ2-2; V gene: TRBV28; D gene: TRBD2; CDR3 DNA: TGTGCCAGCAGTTCTCCGGGAGGGTCCCTCACCGGGGAGCTGTTTTTT; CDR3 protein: CASSSPGGSLTGELFF
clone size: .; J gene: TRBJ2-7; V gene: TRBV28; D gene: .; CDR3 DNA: TGTGCCAGCAGTCAAAAGGCGTACGAGCAGTACTTC; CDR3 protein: CASSQKAYEQYF
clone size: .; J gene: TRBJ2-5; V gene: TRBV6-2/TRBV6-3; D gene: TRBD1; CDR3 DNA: TGTGCCAGCAGCACGATATCAGGGGGCTCAGAGACCCAGTACTTC; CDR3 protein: CASSTISGGSETQYF
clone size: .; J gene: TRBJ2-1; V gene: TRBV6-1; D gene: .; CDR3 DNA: TGTGCCAGCAGGCCGGAGGGCTGGAAAGGTGAGCAGTTCTTC; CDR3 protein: CASRPEGWKGEQFF
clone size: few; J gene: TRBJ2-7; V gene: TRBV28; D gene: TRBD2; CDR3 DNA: TGTGCCAGCAAACTGGGACTAGCGATGTACTTC; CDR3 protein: CASKLGLAMYF
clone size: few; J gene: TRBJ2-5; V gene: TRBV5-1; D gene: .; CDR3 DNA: TGCGCCAGCAGCGGGTCCGGGACTGAGGGAGAGACCCAGTACTTC; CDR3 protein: CASSGSGTEGETQYF
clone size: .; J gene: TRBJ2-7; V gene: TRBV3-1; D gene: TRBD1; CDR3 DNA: TGTGCCAGCAGCCACAACAGGGGGTTCAGCGAGCAGTACTTC; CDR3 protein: CASSHNRGFSEQYF
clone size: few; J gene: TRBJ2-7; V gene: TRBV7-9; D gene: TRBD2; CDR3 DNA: TGTGCCAGCAGCTTTGGCGGGGGGCCTTTGGGCGAGCAGTACTTC; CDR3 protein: CASSFGGGPLGEQYF